The rows below give T cell receptor beta chains drawn from one sample of a study of cytomegalovirus exposure and HLA in healthy donors. TCRdb's copy holds only in-frame clones and misses some; the assay was immunoSEQ multiplex PCR. This sample has about 120,000 clones, with 8.5% to 9% found just once. Material for sequencing was PBMCs. The receptors were sampled from a woman aged 35 to 49 in good health and CMV-seropositive. The CDR3 runs from the conserved cysteine through the conserved F or W. Each record gives: clone size, D gene, V gene, J gene, CDR3 protein, CDR3 DNA. D genes are given only for firm matches. Not all rows give a size; the values are once, few, many and, for expanded clones, a class.

NA,NA,TRBV4-1,TRBJ2-2,CASSQASGVDTGELFF,TGCGCCAGCAGCCAAGCTAGTGGTGTGGACACCGGGGAGCTGTTTTTT
few,NA,TRBV29-1,TRBJ1-1,CSVDRGNTEAFF,TGCAGCGTGGATAGGGGAAACACTGAAGCTTTCTTT
few,NA,TRBV19,TRBJ2-5,CASSIAGVETQYF,TGTGCCAGTAGTATAGCCGGGGTTGAGACCCAGTACTTC
few,NA,TRBV7-9,TRBJ1-5,CASSPTLGNQPQHF,TGTGCCAGCAGCCCCACATTGGGCAATCAGCCCCAGCATTTT
few,NA,TRBV30,TRBJ1-1,CAWSPGSEAFF,TGTGCCTGGAGCCCGGGGTCTGAAGCTTTCTTT
few,TRBD1,TRBV2,TRBJ1-1,CASNRDRWGNTEAFF,TGTGCCAGCAACCGGGACAGGTGGGGGAACACTGAAGCTTTCTTT
NA,NA,TRBV30,TRBJ1-6,CAWSGDRRYNSPLHF,TGTGCCTGGAGTGGTGACAGGAGATATAATTCACCCCTCCACTTT
NA,NA,TRBV2,TRBJ1-1,CASSSGYRPTEAFF,TGTGCCAGCAGTTCTGGGTACAGGCCCACTGAAGCTTTCTTT
few,NA,TRBV27,TRBJ2-4,CASSLAAKNIQYF,TGTGCCAGCAGTTTGGCAGCCAAAAACATTCAGTACTTC
few,TRBD1,TRBV18,TRBJ1-6,CASSPGTAYSPLHF,TGTGCCAGCTCACCCGGGACAGCCTATTCACCCCTCCACTTT
few,NA,TRBV6-5,TRBJ1-2,CASSNGPINYGYTF,TGTGCCAGCAGTAATGGGCCAATTAACTATGGCTACACCTTC
NA,TRBD1,TRBV10-3,TRBJ2-2,CAISGAGQVLLVDTGELFF,TGTGCCATCAGTGGGGCGGGACAGGTTTTATTGGTTGACACCGGGGAGCTGTTTTTT
NA,TRBD1,TRBV13,TRBJ1-1,CASSSRGRGEYEAFF,TGTGCCAGCAGCTCCAGGGGGCGCGGGGAATATGAAGCTTTCTTT
few,TRBD2,TRBV7-2,TRBJ2-7,CASSRRHQAGGIYEQYF,TGTGCCAGCAGCCGGAGACACCAGGCGGGGGGCATCTACGAGCAGTACTTC
NA,TRBD2,TRBV5-1,TRBJ2-3,CASSLQRGLDTQYF,TGCGCCAGCAGCTTACAGCGGGGTTTAGATACGCAGTATTTT
NA,NA,TRBV2,TRBJ2-7,CASSVGSNEQYF,TGTGCCAGCAGTGTGGGCAGCAACGAGCAGTACTTC
NA,NA,TRBV6-4,TRBJ1-1,CASNVKLAGIHGLDTEAFF,TGTGCCAGCAACGTTAAATTAGCCGGGATTCACGGCCTGGACACTGAAGCTTTCTTT